These 3 T cell receptor beta chains came from one sample sequenced in a study of T cell responses to AZD1222 COVID-19 vaccine. Some clones are missing from TCRdb's copy, which holds only in-frame ones; the method was immunoSEQ multiplex PCR. The sample lists more than 140,000 clones, around 88% seen once, with around 2.2% in the top ten. Sequenced material: peripheral blood, taken on day 0 of AZD1222 vaccination. The source of these receptors is an adult in good health.

The V call is TRBV6-2 or TRBV6-3, the J call TRBJ1-2; TRBD1 agrees at 8 bases. Germline trimming cut 5 bases from V and 4 bases from J; bases unmatched to any gene: 9. This CDR3 has 15 residues. Germline V gene lookup returns CDR1 MNHEY and CDR2 SVGEGT. The CDR3 spells CASSLRDRISYGYTF. The CDR3 DNA reads as TGTGCCAGCAGTCTCCGGGACAGGATCAGCTATGGCTACACCTTC.

The rearrangement uses TRBV2 and TRBJ2-5, with D unresolved. V gave up 7 bases and J gave up 3 bases, with 15 bases separating them. The V gene's germline CDR1 is SNHLY and CDR2 FYNNEI. CDR3 length equals 14 residues. The CDR3 nucleotides are TGTGCCAGCACCCAAGATGGCGGTGAAGAGACCCAGTACTTC. This sequence encodes CASTQDGGEETQYF.

The V and J genes are TRBV4-1 and TRBJ1-2; the match to TRBD1 covers 9 bases. Germline V gene sequence: CDR1 MGHRA, CDR2 YSYEKL. The V gene end was trimmed by 1 base and the J gene end by 8 bases; junction bases not matched to a gene: 8. This CDR3 spans 15 amino acids. The CDR3: CASSQGFMGQGGYTF. In nucleotides, the CDR3 is TGCGCCAGCAGCCAAGGCTTTATGGGACAGGGAGGCTACACCTTC.